The clone carrying this T cell receptor (beta chain) was recorded many times. CDR1 and CDR2 from the germline V gene are SNHLY and FYNNEI. The CDR3 has 16 residues. Trimming took off 6 bases at V and 0 bases at J, with 15 bases between the two ends. Regions amplified from RNA transcripts were the TCR beta CDR3 regions. Carried out on the TCR CDR3, a first-round RT-PCR used the HTBI primer set. One entry per CDR3 protein results from TCRdb running MiXCR on the multiplex PCR reads. The sample shows under 600,000 distinct CDR3 sequences, about a sixth of them seen only once. This sample was taken from a study of T cells in Graves' hyperthyroidism and ophthalmopathy. In the study overall: The initial diagnosis was the point when peripheral blood was collected, ahead of any treatment.

Sequencing used blood. The sequence was collected from a woman between 40 and 55 years old with Graves' ophthalmopathy. This sequence joins TRBV2 and TRBJ2-4; the D gene is possibly TRBD1 (6 bases). The CDR3 loop is CASSADRTLAKNIQYF. The CDR3 DNA is TGTGCCAGCAGCGCTGACAGGACCCTAGCCAAAAACATTCAGTACTTC.